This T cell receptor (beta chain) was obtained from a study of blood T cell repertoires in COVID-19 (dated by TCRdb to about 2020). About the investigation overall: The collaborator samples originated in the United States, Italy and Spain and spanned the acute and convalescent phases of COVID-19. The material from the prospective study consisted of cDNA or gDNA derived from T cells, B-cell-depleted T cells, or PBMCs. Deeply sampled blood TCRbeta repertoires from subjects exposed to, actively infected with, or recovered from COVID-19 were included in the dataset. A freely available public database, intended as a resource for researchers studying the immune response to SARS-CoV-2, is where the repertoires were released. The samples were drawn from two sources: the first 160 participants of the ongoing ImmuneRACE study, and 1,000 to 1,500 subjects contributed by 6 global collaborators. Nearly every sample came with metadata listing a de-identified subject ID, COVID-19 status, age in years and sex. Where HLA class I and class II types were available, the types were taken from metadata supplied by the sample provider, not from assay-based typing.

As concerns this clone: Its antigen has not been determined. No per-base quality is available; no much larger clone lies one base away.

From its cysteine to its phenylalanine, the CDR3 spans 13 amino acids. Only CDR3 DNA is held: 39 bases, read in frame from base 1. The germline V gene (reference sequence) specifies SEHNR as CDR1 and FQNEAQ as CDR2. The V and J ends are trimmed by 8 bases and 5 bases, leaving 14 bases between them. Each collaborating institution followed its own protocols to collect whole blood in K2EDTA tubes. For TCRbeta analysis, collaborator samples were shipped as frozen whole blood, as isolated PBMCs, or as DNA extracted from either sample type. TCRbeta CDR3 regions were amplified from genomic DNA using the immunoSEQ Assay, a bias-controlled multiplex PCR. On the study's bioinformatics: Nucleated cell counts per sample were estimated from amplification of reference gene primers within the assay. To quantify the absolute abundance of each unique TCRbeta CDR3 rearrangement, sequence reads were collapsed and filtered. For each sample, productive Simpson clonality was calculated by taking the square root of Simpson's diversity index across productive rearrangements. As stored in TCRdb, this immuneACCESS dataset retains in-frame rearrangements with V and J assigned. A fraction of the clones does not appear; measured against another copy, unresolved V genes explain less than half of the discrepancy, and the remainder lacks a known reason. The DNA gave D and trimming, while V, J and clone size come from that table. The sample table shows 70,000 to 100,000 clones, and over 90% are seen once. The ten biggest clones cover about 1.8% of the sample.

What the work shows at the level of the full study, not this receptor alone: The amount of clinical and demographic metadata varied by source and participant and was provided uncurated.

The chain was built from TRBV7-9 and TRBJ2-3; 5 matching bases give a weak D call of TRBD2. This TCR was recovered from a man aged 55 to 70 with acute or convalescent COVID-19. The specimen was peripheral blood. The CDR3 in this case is CASQRGSGDTQYF. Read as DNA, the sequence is TGTGCCAGCCAAAGAGGGTCGGGAGATACGCAGTATTTT.